These 26 T cell receptor beta chains originate from one sample sequenced in a study of blood T cell repertoires in COVID-19. The assay was immunoSEQ multiplex PCR, and TCRdb's table has in-frame clones only and misses some. Among about 370,000 clones listed, more than 80% were seen once. The source material was PBMCs or T cells enriched from blood (not recorded which). These receptor sequences come from a man between 18 and 29 years old who had recovered from COVID-19.

The chain couples TRBV11-3 to TRBJ2-6; tentative D call: TRBD2 (5 bases). The CDR3 contains 20 residues. Trimming pared 0 bases from V and 2 bases from J, leaving 20 bases between. The germline CDR1 and CDR2 sequences are SGHNT and YENEEA. The CDR3 bases are TGTGCCAGCAGCTTAGAATTAGGGTCAACGGGATGGGCTGGGGCCAACGTCCTGACTTTC. It yields the protein CASSLELGSTGWAGANVLTF.

The chain links TRBV24-1 to TRBJ2-1, with 7 positions matching TRBD1. The CDR3 loop spans 13 amino acids. Unmatched junction bases numbered 4, after V lost 6 bases and J lost 6 bases. The germline V gene has CDR1 KGHDR and CDR2 SFDVKD. The CDR3 here is CATSHRGSNEQFF. The CDR3 nucleotides read TGTGCCACCAGTCACAGGGGTTCCAATGAGCAGTTCTTC.

The V gene is TRBV6-5, the J gene TRBJ2-5; D is unresolved. The V end was cut by 2 bases, the J end by 1 base, with 8 bases between. In germline, CDR1 is MNHEY, CDR2 SVGAGI. The CDR3 has 14 amino acids. This CDR3 is CASSYRQAQETQYF. In DNA form, the CDR3 reads TGTGCCAGCAGTTACCGGCAGGCCCAAGAGACCCAGTACTTC.

The rearrangement uses TRBV21-1 and TRBJ1-2. TRBV21-1 is annotated as a pseudogene. This CDR3 spans 10 amino acids. CDR3 amino acids: CASSDRDFTF. The DNA of the CDR3 is TGTGCCAGCAGCGACCGGGACTTCACCTTC.

Only a few counts were recorded for this clone. V is TRBV2 and J is TRBJ2-3; D is unresolved. The germline V and J ends were trimmed by 6 bases and 2 bases, with 12 bases remaining between them. Germline CDR1 and CDR2: SNHLY and FYNNEI. The CDR3 is 14 residues long. CDR3 protein: CASSADFTTDTQYF. CDR3 nucleotide sequence: TGTGCCAGCAGCGCTGACTTCACCACAGATACGCAGTATTTT.

The chain recombines TRBV18 with TRBJ1-3; no clear D gene. Germline V gives CDR1 KGHSH, CDR2 LQKENI. V lost 0 bases and J lost 0, with 9 bases in between. The CDR3 has 16 residues. CDR3: CASSPPHLASGNTIYF. The CDR3 DNA reads as TGTGCCAGCTCACCACCCCACCTAGCCTCTGGAAACACCATATATTTT.

The chain carries TRBV6-5 and TRBJ1-2, with D uncertain. Trimming left V 6 bases short and J 2 bases short, with 13 bases between. Germline CDR1 and CDR2: MNHEY and SVGAGI. The CDR3 runs to 14 residues. CDR3 coding DNA: TGTGCCAGCAGCCTGACCGCGGGAAACTATGGCTACACCTTC. The encoded protein is CASSLTAGNYGYTF.

The chain recombines TRBV6-5 with TRBJ2-3; tentatively, D is TRBD2 (6 bases). The ends were cut back, 4 bases at V and 0 bases at J, with 11 bases in the middle. The V gene's germline CDR1 is MNHEY and CDR2 SVGAGI. The CDR3 runs 15 residues. CDR3 nucleotide sequence: TGTGCCAGCAGTTTGGGGAGGCTCAGCACAGATACGCAGTATTTT. Protein product: CASSLGRLSTDTQYF.

The chain couples TRBV28 to TRBJ1-5; D may be TRBD1 (5 bases). This CDR3 has 15 amino acids. The V gene lost 4 bases and the J gene lost 1 base, with 11 bases spanning the gap. CDR1 MDHEN and CDR2 SYDVKM come from the germline V gene. For the CDR3, the DNA is TGTGCCAGCAGTTGGGCCTCAGGGAGCAATCAGCCCCAGCATTTT. Its translation: CASSWASGSNQPQHF. Using reference TRBV28 and TRBJ1-5 for the parts outside the CDR3, the full variable domain is DVKVTQSSRYLVKRTGEKVFLECVQDMDHENMFWYRQDPGLGLRLIYFSYDVKMKEKGDIPEGYSVSREKKERFSLILESASTNQTSMYLCASSWASGSNQPQHFGDGTRLSIL.

The CDR3 sequence is CASSKTRKETQYF. The CDR3 nucleotides are TGTGCCAGCAGTAAGACAAGAAAAGAGACCCAGTACTTC. The chain couples TRBV12-3 or TRBV12-4 to TRBJ2-5; no definite D call. This CDR3 has 13 residues. V was pared by 5 bases and J by 3 bases, with 10 bases between.

The chain joins TRBV24-1 to TRBJ2-1; TRBD2 might be the D (5 bases). The germline V and J ends were trimmed by 7 bases and 6 bases, with 18 bases remaining between them. CDR1 is KGHDR and CDR2 is SFDVKD in the germline V gene. There are 15 residues in the CDR3. The CDR3: CATSPSQRRRNEQFF. In DNA form, the CDR3 reads TGTGCCACCAGCCCCAGTCAGCGGAGACGCAATGAGCAGTTCTTC.

This chain joins TRBV29-1 and TRBJ1-1; 8 bases line up with TRBD1. Trimming at V came to 5 bases and at J to 7 bases, leaving 3 bases not matched to a gene. CDR1 is SQVTM and CDR2 is ANQGSEA in the germline V gene. The CDR3 is 11 residues long. CDR3 sequence: CSVSRGLEAFF. Here the CDR3 DNA reads TGCAGCGTTTCCAGGGGGCTTGAAGCTTTCTTT.

This clone has just a few counts. The J gene is TRBJ2-7, the V gene TRBV11-2, with 8 bases that match TRBD1. The germline gives CDR1 SGHAT, CDR2 FQNNGV. The CDR3 contains 15 residues. The junction had 8 bases not matched to a gene; V was cut back by 1 base and J by 6 bases. The CDR3 nucleotides are TGTGCCAGCAGCTTAGGGACAGGGAAGGGCTCCGAGCAGTACTTC. Translating it yields CASSLGTGKGSEQYF.

V gene TRBV19 combines with J gene TRBJ2-2; D is possibly TRBD1 (6 bases). The CDR3 extends over 13 amino acids. Trimming pared 5 bases from V and 7 bases from J, leaving 11 bases between. The germline V gene has CDR1 LNHDA and CDR2 SQIVND (reference sequence). CDR3: CASSLQGSGELFF. As DNA, the CDR3 is TGTGCCAGTAGTCTACAGGGTAGCGGGGAGCTGTTTTTT.

The V call is TRBV7-2, the J call TRBJ2-1; no definite D call. V was clipped by 4 bases and J by 3 bases, with 7 bases between them. CDR1 is SGHTA and CDR2 is FQGNSA in the germline V gene. There are 13 residues in the CDR3. CDR3 in amino acids: CASSSPVYNEQFF. DNA for the CDR3: TGTGCCAGCAGCTCCCCGGTCTACAATGAGCAGTTCTTC.

V and J are TRBV4-1 and TRBJ2-3, with 7 bases identical to TRBD2. In germline, CDR1 is MGHRA, CDR2 YSYEKL. Germline trimming cut 0 bases from V and 3 bases from J; bases unmatched to any gene: 9. The CDR3 covers 17 residues. As DNA, the CDR3 is TGCGCCAGCAGCCAAGATCCGACTAGCACGATGACAGATACGCAGTATTTT. It translates to CASSQDPTSTMTDTQYF.

The V and J genes are TRBV30 and TRBJ2-1; 9 bases are shared with TRBD2. The CDR3 spans 17 residues. V gave up 0 bases and J gave up 2 bases; unmatched junction bases: 8. The germline V gene has CDR1 GTSNPN and CDR2 SVGIG (reference sequence). CDR3 coding DNA: TGTGCCTGGAGTGTCGGATTTAGCGGGAGTCCCTACAATGAGCAGTTCTTC. Its translation: CAWSVGFSGSPYNEQFF.

V and J are TRBV4-1 and TRBJ1-5, with D possibly being TRBD1 (5 bases). This CDR3 spans 15 amino acids. V was pared by 0 bases and J by 6 bases, with 12 bases between. CDR1 is MGHRA, CDR2 YSYEKL, per germline. The CDR3 DNA reads as TGCGCCAGCAGCCAAGATCCAGGGTCGGTTCAGCCCCAGCATTTT. It codes for CASSQDPGSVQPQHF.

The chain is built from TRBV28 and TRBJ1-5; TRBD1 might be the D (6 bases). The V and J ends lost 2 bases and 4 bases respectively, with 9 bases between them. CDR1 and CDR2 (germline): MDHEN, SYDVKM. The CDR3 has 14 residues. The CDR3 sequence: CASSLAQGNQPQHF. The CDR3 nucleotides are TGTGCCAGCAGTTTAGCACAGGGTAATCAGCCCCAGCATTTT.

This clone was counted between two and nine times. The rearrangement links TRBV2 to TRBJ2-7; unclear D gene. The CDR3 extends over 9 amino acids. The V end was cut by 11 bases, the J end by 6 bases, with 8 bases between. Germline values: CDR1 SNHLY, CDR2 FYNNEI. The CDR3 DNA follows: TGTGCCTCTCGGGTCGAGCAGTACTTC. Residues: CASRVEQYF.

The CDR3 sequence is CASSHRAGDLPYEQYF. The CDR3 DNA is TGTGCCAGCAGCCACAGAGCGGGGGACCTACCCTACGAGCAGTACTTC. This chain connects TRBV4-2 to TRBJ2-7, with TRBD2 matching 8 bases. V was clipped by 3 bases and J by 2 bases; unmatched bases: 9. Per germline, CDR1 LGHNA and CDR2 YNFKEQ. This CDR3 has 16 residues.

The count of this clone is one. The chain is built from TRBV4-2 and TRBJ2-1; no reliable D call. Germline V CDR1 and CDR2: LGHNA, YNFKEQ. The CDR3 is 12 amino acids. V was cut by 1 base and J by 7 bases, with 5 bases left in between. The CDR3 loop reads CASSQVENEQFF. The CDR3 nucleotides read TGTGCCAGCAGCCAAGTGGAGAATGAGCAGTTCTTC.

V is TRBV6-5 and J is TRBJ2-2; 7 bases match TRBD1. Germline V gives CDR1 MNHEY, CDR2 SVGAGI. The CDR3 contains 15 residues. With V trimmed by 10 bases and J by 0 bases, 8 bases remained unmatched. In nucleotides, the CDR3 is TGTGCCACCCATATCGGGACAGCGAACACCGGGGAGCTGTTTTTT. Translation: CATHIGTANTGELFF.

The V gene is TRBV6-5, the J gene TRBJ1-2, with a tentative D call TRBD1 (6 bases). The CDR3 totals 13 residues. Looked up from germline, CDR1 is MNHEY and CDR2 is SVGAGI. Trimming shortened V by 5 bases and J by 8 bases, and 15 bases separated the two germline ends. Here the CDR3 reads CASSRDTPLGYTF. CDR3 bases: TGTGCCAGCAGTCGGGACACTCCTTTGGGCTACACCTTC.

The chain is built from TRBV7-3 and TRBJ2-1; tentatively, D is TRBD2 (7 bases). This CDR3 is built from 14 residues. Germline values: CDR1 SGHTA, CDR2 FQGTGA. The V end lost 3 bases, the J end lost 5 bases, and 11 bases lay between the germline ends. The chain's CDR3 is CASSFGGLHNEQFF. The CDR3 coding sequence is TGTGCCAGCAGCTTCGGGGGGCTTCACAATGAGCAGTTCTTC.

The genes are TRBV19 and TRBJ1-5; D is unresolved. The CDR3 length is 12 residues. Looked up from germline, CDR1 is LNHDA and CDR2 is SQIVND (reference sequence). Between the trimmed V and J ends, which lost 3 bases and 7 bases, there was a span of 7 bases. Written as DNA, the CDR3 is TGTGCCAGTAGTATCAATGCGCAGCCCCAGCATTTT. It yields the protein CASSINAQPQHF.